One TCR beta chain is described in this entry. Trimming took 7 bases from V and 2 from J, leaving 17 bases between them. CDR3 size: 15 residues. Germline V gene sequence: CDR1 LNHDA, CDR2 SQIVND (reference sequence). This record belongs to a study of control samples from healthy donors and cancer patients. Clones were sequenced by immunoSEQ multiplex PCR, and TCRdb holds only the in-frame ones, with some missing. The repertoire holds over 65,000 clones, with 90% to 95% as singletons. The chain recombines TRBV19 with TRBJ1-2; maybe TRBD1 (6 bases). The TCR sequence derives from a woman aged 40 to 50 in good health. The source material was blood. The CDR3 here is CASIMHTGPNYGYTF. CDR3 coding DNA: TGTGCCAGTATTATGCATACAGGGCCGAACTATGGCTACACCTTC.